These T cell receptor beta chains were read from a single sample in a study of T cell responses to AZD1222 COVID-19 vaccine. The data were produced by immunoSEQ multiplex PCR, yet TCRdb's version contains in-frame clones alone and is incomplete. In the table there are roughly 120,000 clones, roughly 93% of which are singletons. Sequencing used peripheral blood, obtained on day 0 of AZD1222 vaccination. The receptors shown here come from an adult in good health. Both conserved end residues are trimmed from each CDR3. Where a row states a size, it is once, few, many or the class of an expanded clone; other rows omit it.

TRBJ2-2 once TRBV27 ASSLVGILTGELF
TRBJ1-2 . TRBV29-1 SVEDPVHLNYGYT
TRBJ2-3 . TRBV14 ASSPRKREWDTQY
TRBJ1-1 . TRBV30 AWSVFSRINTEAF
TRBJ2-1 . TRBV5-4 ASRSTGSQNEQF
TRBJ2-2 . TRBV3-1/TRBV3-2 ASSPFGTANTGELF
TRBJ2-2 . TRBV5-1 ASSITITNTGELF
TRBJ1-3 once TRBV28 ASSLRSSQPGNTIY
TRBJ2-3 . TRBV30 AWSEKPDTQY
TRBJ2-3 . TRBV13 ASSVSDTQY
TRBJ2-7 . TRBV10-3 AQGTGYEQY
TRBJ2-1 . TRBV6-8 ASSQTGDEQF
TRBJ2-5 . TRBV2 ASTGTSGRRETQY
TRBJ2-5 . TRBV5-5 ASSFWTSGNQETQY
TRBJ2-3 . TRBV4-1 ASSHPQGRGRRADTQY
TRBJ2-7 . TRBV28 ASSLNYEQY
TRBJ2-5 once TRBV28 ASRGWETQY
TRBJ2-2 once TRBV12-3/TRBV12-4 ASSPGTGELF
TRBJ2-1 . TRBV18 ASSQSMSGANNEQF
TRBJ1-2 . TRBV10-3 AISHPDRLNYGYT
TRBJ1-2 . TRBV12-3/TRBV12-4 ASSLGNYGYT
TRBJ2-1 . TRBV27 ASRRTSGNQFNEQF
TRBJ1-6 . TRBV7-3 ASSLIGRGRDSPLH
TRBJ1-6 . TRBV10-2 ASSETPALDSPLH
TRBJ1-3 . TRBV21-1 ASSKFNSFSGNTIY
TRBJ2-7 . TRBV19 ASSPGDEQY
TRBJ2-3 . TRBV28 ASSSLESLFNTQY
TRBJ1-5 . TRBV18 ASSPSSQRIIHSNQPQH
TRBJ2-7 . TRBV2 ASSVEWGTSDSYEQY
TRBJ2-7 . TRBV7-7 ASSDRSGSDSYEQY